This T cell receptor (beta chain) was obtained from a study of blood T cell repertoires in COVID-19. The count of this clone is one. Per germline, CDR1 SGHTA and CDR2 FQGTGA. This CDR3 is built from 15 residues. Trimming stripped 2 bases from V and 4 bases from J, with 12 bases between. Clones were sequenced by immunoSEQ multiplex PCR, and TCRdb holds only the in-frame ones, with some missing. The sample carries 30,000 to 35,000 clones, 78% recorded once. The chain uses TRBV7-3 and TRBJ2-1; D is perhaps TRBD2 (6 bases). The sequenced material came from peripheral blood. This clonotype was sampled from a woman aged 55-69 years with acute or convalescent COVID-19. CDR3: CASSLGGSGYNEQFF. Written as DNA, the CDR3 is TGTGCCAGCAGCTTAGGGGGTAGCGGTTACAATGAGCAGTTCTTC.